Listed below are T cell receptor beta chains from one sample, sequenced in a study of blood T cell repertoires in COVID-19. Repertoires were generated with immunoSEQ multiplex PCR, while TCRdb's copy carries only in-frame clones and drops some. The table includes 130,000 to 150,000 clones, around 87% detected once. Sequencing input: peripheral blood. The receptors shown here come from a man between 50 and 59 years old who had recovered from COVID-19. The CDR3 runs from the conserved cysteine through the conserved F or W. A D gene is named only where the DNA matches it firmly. Clone size is not always given. Where it is, it says once, few, many or a class for expanded clones.

TRBJ2-7,TRBV5-1,.,12,.,CASSSQGYEQYF,TGCGCCAGCAGCTCACAGGGTTACGAGCAGTACTTC
TRBJ1-2,TRBV6-6,.,13,TRBD1,CASSYGTDYGYTF,TGTGCCAGCAGTTATGGGACAGACTATGGCTACACCTTC
TRBJ2-7,TRBV2,.,15,TRBD1,CASSESGQGANMKYF,TGTGCCAGCAGTGAGTCCGGGCAGGGGGCTAATATGAAGTACTTC
TRBJ2-3,TRBV30,.,15,TRBD1,CAWRETGLWADTQYF,TGTGCCTGGAGGGAGACAGGGCTTTGGGCAGATACGCAGTATTTT
TRBJ1-1,TRBV6-5,.,12,TRBD1,CASSYGDREAFF,TGTGCCAGCAGCTATGGGGACAGGGAAGCTTTCTTT
TRBJ1-1,TRBV11-2,.,16,TRBD1,CASSQGDILMNTEAFF,TGTGCCAGCAGCCAGGGGGATATCCTAATGAACACTGAAGCTTTCTTT
TRBJ1-5,TRBV2,.,13,.,CASSVDSNQPQHF,TGTGCCAGCAGTGTCGACAGTAACCAGCCCCAGCATTTT
TRBJ2-5,TRBV5-6,.,15,TRBD1,CASSPRDRDSGTQYF,TGTGCCAGCAGCCCCCGGGACAGGGATTCGGGGACCCAGTACTTC
TRBJ1-2,TRBV4-3,.,15,.,CASSQLQRGNYGYTF,TGCGCCAGCAGCCAACTCCAAAGGGGTAACTATGGCTACACCTTC
TRBJ1-1,TRBV2,.,13,.,CASGGQGNTEAFF,TGTGCCAGCGGGGGACAAGGGAACACTGAAGCTTTCTTT
TRBJ1-2,TRBV5-1,.,15,.,CASSLGPGRTRGYTF,TGCGCCAGCAGCCTAGGACCTGGGAGAACGCGTGGCTACACCTTC
TRBJ2-2,TRBV7-6,.,15,TRBD2,CASSSQRGNTGELFF,TGTGCCAGCAGCTCACAGCGGGGGAACACCGGGGAGCTGTTTTTT
TRBJ2-5,TRBV5-4,.,14,.,CASSLGQTQETQYF,TGTGCCAGCAGCTTGGGACAGACTCAAGAGACCCAGTACTTC
TRBJ2-5,TRBV7-2,.,13,.,CASSPPGGETQYF,TGTGCCAGCAGCCCTCCGGGTGGAGAGACCCAGTACTTC
TRBJ1-2,TRBV11-2,.,13,.,CASSPIPVYGYTF,TGTGCCAGCAGCCCAATTCCGGTTTATGGCTACACCTTC
TRBJ2-5,TRBV6-2/TRBV6-3,few,16,.,CASSSLLSAAGETQYF,TGTGCCAGCAGTTCATTGTTATCGGCCGCCGGGGAGACCCAGTACTTC
TRBJ1-4,TRBV4-2,.,17,TRBD1,CASSQNFIGGGDEKLFF,TGTGCCAGCAGCCAAAATTTCATAGGGGGCGGCGATGAAAAACTGTTTTTT
TRBJ2-3,TRBV2,.,14,.,CASNFERGTDTQYF,TGTGCCAGCAATTTCGAGCGGGGCACAGATACGCAGTATTTT
TRBJ2-3,TRBV19,.,15,.,CASSTRTAKSDTQYF,TGTGCCAGTAGTACAAGGACAGCCAAGTCAGATACGCAGTATTTT
TRBJ1-1,TRBV3-1/TRBV3-2,.,12,.,CASSQSTGEAFF,TGTGCCAGCAGCCAGAGTACAGGTGAAGCTTTCTTT
TRBJ1-1,TRBV5-8,.,14,TRBD1,CASSRDRGNTEAFF,TGTGCCAGCAGCCGTGACAGGGGAAACACTGAAGCTTTCTTT
TRBJ1-1,TRBV7-3,.,18,.,CASSSSSFAGRKNTEAFF,TGTGCCAGCAGCTCCTCATCTTTTGCGGGACGGAAGAACACTGAAGCTTTCTTT
TRBJ1-5,TRBV12-3/TRBV12-4,.,13,TRBD1,CASRGQGAQPQHF,TGTGCCAGCAGGGGACAGGGTGCTCAGCCCCAGCATTTT
TRBJ1-2,TRBV5-1,.,13,.,CASSLESVYGYTF,TGCGCCAGCAGCTTGGAATCCGTCTATGGCTACACCTTC
TRBJ1-3,TRBV19,.,15,TRBD1,CASSRTGIFGNTIYF,TGTGCCAGTAGCAGGACAGGGATTTTTGGAAACACCATATATTTT
TRBJ2-3,TRBV5-4,once,16,TRBD2,CASSLANRGGADTQYF,TGTGCCAGCAGCTTGGCCAATCGGGGGGGCGCAGATACGCAGTATTTT
TRBJ1-3,TRBV7-6,.,17,TRBD1,CASSSASGGASGNTIYF,TGTGCCAGCAGCTCGGCTTCAGGGGGCGCGTCCGGAAACACCATATATTTT
TRBJ2-7,TRBV10-3,.,13,.,CAIRQGSSYEQYF,TGTGCCATCAGACAGGGCTCTTCCTACGAGCAGTACTTC
TRBJ1-4,TRBV2,.,17,TRBD1,CASSLLRTQGTNEKLFF,TGTGCCAGCAGCCTATTACGGACACAGGGGACCAATGAAAAACTGTTTTTT
TRBJ2-7,TRBV11-3,.,14,TRBD1,CASSLTRDRAVQYF,TGTGCCAGCAGCTTAACGCGGGACAGGGCCGTGCAGTACTTC
TRBJ1-4,TRBV2,.,13,TRBD1,CASSRDRNEKLFF,TGTGCCAGCAGTAGGGACAGGAATGAAAAACTGTTTTTT